This T cell receptor beta chain was obtained from a study of T cells in Graves' hyperthyroidism and ophthalmopathy. RNA transcripts gave rise to amplified TCR beta CDR3 regions. In the first-round RT-PCR of the TCR CDR3, the HTBI primer set was used. TCRdb passed the multiplex PCR reads through MiXCR, listing each CDR3 protein once. The data contain approximately 200,000 distinct CDR3 sequences, about 16% of them seen just once; the ten biggest clones take up about 45%. This clonotype was detected ten times or more. The source of the PBMCs was around 10 ml of fresh peripheral blood. V trimming: 3 bases; J trimming: 6 bases; junction bases outside the gene matches: 4. This CDR3 spans 13 amino acids. Germline CDR1 and CDR2: DFQATT and SNEGSKA (reference sequence).

The chain has TRBV20-1 and TRBJ1-2; 10 positions match TRBD1. The sample taken for sequencing was blood. This TCR was sampled from a man aged 40-50 years with Graves' hyperthyroidism. In DNA form, the CDR3 reads TGCAGTGCTAGGAGACAGGGGGCTGATGGCTACACCTTC. Its translation: CSARRQGADGYTF.